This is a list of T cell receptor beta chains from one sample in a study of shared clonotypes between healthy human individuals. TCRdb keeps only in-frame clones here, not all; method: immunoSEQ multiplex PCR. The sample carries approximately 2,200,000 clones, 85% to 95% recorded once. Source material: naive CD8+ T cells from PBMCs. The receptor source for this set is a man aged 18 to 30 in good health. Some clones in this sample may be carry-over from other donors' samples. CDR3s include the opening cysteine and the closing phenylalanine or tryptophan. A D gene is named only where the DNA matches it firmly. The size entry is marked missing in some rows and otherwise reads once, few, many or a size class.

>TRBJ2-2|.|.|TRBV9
TGTGCCAGCGGAACCGCCGGGGAGCTGTTTTTT
CASGTAGELFF
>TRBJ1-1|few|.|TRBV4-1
TGCGCCAGCAGCCAAGTCCCGAGGGGCCACGAGGGGAACACTGAAGCTTTCTTT
CASSQVPRGHEGNTEAFF
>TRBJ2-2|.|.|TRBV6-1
TGTGCCAGCAACTCCGGACCTTTTTCCGGGGAGCTGTTTTTT
CASNSGPFSGELFF
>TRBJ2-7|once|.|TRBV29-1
TGCAGCGTTTGGACAGGGAGGGGCGAGCAGTACTTC
CSVWTGRGEQYF
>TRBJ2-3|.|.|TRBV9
TGTGCCAGCAGCGTATGGCCTGATACGCAGTATTTT
CASSVWPDTQYF
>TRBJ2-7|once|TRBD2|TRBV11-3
TGTGCCAGCAGCTTTGGGCGGGGGGCCTCCTACGAGCAGTACTTC
CASSFGRGASYEQYF
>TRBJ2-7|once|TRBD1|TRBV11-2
TGTGCCAGCAGGGGGACAGCCACCTACGAGCAGTACTTC
CASRGTATYEQYF
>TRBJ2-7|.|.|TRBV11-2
TGTGCCAGCAGCGACCGACTGACCCTCAACGAGCAGTACTTC
CASSDRLTLNEQYF
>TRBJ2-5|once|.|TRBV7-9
TGTGCCAGCAGCTTAGATAGAGAGACCCAGTACTTC
CASSLDRETQYF
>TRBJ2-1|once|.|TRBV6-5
TGTGCCAGCAGTACATACAGGGAAGAAATTGAGCAGTTCTTC
CASSTYREEIEQFF
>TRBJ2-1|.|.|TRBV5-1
TGCGCCAGCAGCTTAGGTCTGAGCTCCTACAATGAGCAGTTCTTC
CASSLGLSSYNEQFF
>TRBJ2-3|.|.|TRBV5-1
TGCGCCAGCAGCTTGACCTTAACGGATACGCAGTATTTT
CASSLTLTDTQYF
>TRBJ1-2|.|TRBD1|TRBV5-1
TGCGCCAGCAGCTCTCCGGGACAGGGGTATGGCTACACCTTC
CASSSPGQGYGYTF
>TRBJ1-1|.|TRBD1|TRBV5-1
TGCGCCAGCAGCAGGACAGGGGGCGTGACTGAAGCTTTCTTT
CASSRTGGVTEAFF
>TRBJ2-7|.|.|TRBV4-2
TGTGCCAGCAGTTCGGGACTGGGGGAGCTTTACGAGCAGTACTTC
CASSSGLGELYEQYF
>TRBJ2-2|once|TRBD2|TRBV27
TGTGCCAGCAGTTTGACCAGCGGGGGGAACACCGGGGAGCTGTTTTTT
CASSLTSGGNTGELFF
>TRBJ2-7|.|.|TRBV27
TGTGCCAGCAGTTCCCGGCCGACGGTGAGCTACGAGCAGTACTTC
CASSSRPTVSYEQYF
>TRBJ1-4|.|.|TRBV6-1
TGTGCCAGCAGTGCCGACAGTGGGCTTCCAACTAATGAAAAACTGTTTTTT
CASSADSGLPTNEKLFF
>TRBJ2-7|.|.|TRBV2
TGTGCCAGCCTTAACCCGACTCATCTAAAAGGCGACGAGCAGTACTTC
CASLNPTHLKGDEQYF
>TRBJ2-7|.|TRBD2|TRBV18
TGTGCCAGCTCACCACCCCAGCGGGAGCCCTACGAGCAGTACTTC
CASSPPQREPYEQYF
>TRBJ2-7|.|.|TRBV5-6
TGTGCCAGCAGTTCATCAGGGGTTAGCGAGCAGTACTTC
CASSSSGVSEQYF
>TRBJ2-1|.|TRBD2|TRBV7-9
TGTGCCAGCAGCCGTCTTAGCGGGAGTATCTACAATGAGCAGTTCTTC
CASSRLSGSIYNEQFF
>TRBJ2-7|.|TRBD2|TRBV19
TGTGCCAGTAGTAGAGGACTAGCGGATTACTCCTACGAGCAGTACTTC
CASSRGLADYSYEQYF
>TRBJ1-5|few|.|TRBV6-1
TGTGCCAGCAGTGCGACAGTCTTACGGCCCCAGCATTTT
CASSATVLRPQHF
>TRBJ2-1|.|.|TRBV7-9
TGTGCCAGCAGTTTCCGGGAGCTAAATGAGCAGTTCTTC
CASSFRELNEQFF
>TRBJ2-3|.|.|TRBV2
TGTGCCAGCAGTAAAACAGGGGGAGGGAGCACAGATACGCAGTATTTT
CASSKTGGGSTDTQYF
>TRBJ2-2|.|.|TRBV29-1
TGCAGCGTTTTGCTAGGTTCCGGGGAGCTGTTTTTT
CSVLLGSGELFF
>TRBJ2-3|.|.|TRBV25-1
TGTGCCACCCTGGGAGATACGCAGTATTTT
CATLGDTQYF
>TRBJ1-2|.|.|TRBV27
TGTGCCAGCAGTATAACAGGGTCCTATGGCTACACCTTC
CASSITGSYGYTF
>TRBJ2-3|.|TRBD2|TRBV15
TGTGCCACCAGCAGCGGGGGGAGTTCAGATACGCAGTATTTT
CATSSGGSSDTQYF
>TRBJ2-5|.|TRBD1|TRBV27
TGTGCCAGCAGTTTAGGAGCAGGGGGCCAAGGGTACTTC
CASSLGAGGQGYF
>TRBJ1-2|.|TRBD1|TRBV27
TGTGCCAGCAGCACGACAGGGGTCTATGGCTACACCTTC
CASSTTGVYGYTF
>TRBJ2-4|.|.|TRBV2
TGTGCCAGCAGTATCCGGGACAAACGGATAGCCAAAAACATTCAGTACTTC
CASSIRDKRIAKNIQYF
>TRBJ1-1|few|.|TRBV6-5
TGTGCCAGCAGTTACTCGGTTAGGTCCTTAAACACTGAAGCTTTCTTT
CASSYSVRSLNTEAFF
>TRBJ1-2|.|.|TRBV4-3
TGCGCCAGCAGCCAAGTGGGCTATGGCTACACCTTC
CASSQVGYGYTF
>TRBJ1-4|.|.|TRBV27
TGTGCCAGCAGTTTATCCCGGGGGGCGGTGGGTGAAAAACTGTTTTTT
CASSLSRGAVGEKLFF
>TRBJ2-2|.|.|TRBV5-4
TGTGCCAGCAGCTTGGGAGGTTGGACCGGGGAGCTGTTTTTT
CASSLGGWTGELFF
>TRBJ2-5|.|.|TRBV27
TGTGCCGGCAGTTTAGGGTCTCCGGGTACCCGAGAGACCCAGTACTTC
CAGSLGSPGTRETQYF
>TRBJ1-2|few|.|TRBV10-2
TGCGCCAGCAGTCCGGGTGACTATGGCTACACCTTC
CASSPGDYGYTF
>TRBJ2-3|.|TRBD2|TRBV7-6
TGTGCCAGCAGCTTAGCGAGACCGGAATCTAGCGGGAGAGGCACAGATACGCAGTATTTT
CASSLARPESSGRGTDTQYF
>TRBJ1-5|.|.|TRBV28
TGTGCCAGCACTTTGGACGGCGGCAATCAGCCCCAGCATTTT
CASTLDGGNQPQHF
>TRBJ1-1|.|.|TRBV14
TGTGCCAGCAGCCCCGCACCGCAGGGTAACACTGAAGCTTTCTTT
CASSPAPQGNTEAFF
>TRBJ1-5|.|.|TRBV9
TGTGCCAGCAGCGTAGCCTCCACCGGACCCCAGCATTTT
CASSVASTGPQHF
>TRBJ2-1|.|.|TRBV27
TGTGCCAGCAGCCTCCGTTCGGGAGTTCACAATGAGCAGTTCTTC
CASSLRSGVHNEQFF
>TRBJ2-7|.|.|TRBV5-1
TGCGCCAGCAGCTTGGATATGGGAACCTACGAGCAGTACTTC
CASSLDMGTYEQYF
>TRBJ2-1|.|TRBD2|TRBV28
TGTGCCAGCAGTTTTGGGGGGACTAGCGGGATCTATGAGCAGTTCTTC
CASSFGGTSGIYEQFF
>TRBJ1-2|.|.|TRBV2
TGTGCCAGCAGTGGAATGCTAACCAACTATGGCTACACCTTC
CASSGMLTNYGYTF
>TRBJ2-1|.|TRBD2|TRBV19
TGTGCCAGTAGACCTAGCGGGAGGGATTGGGGTGAGCAGTTCTTC
CASRPSGRDWGEQFF
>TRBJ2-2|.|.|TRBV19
TGTGCCAGCCGGGATTGGAAGACCGGGGAGCTGTTTTTT
CASRDWKTGELFF
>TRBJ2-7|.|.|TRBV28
TGTGCCAGCAGTTTCCGGGGCCCGTGGTACGAGCAGTACTTC
CASSFRGPWYEQYF
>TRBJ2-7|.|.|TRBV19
TGTGCCAGTAGTGACTATCGACAGAACGAGCAGTACTTC
CASSDYRQNEQYF
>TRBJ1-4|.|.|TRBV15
TGTGCCACCAGCAGAGGACCGTCGGAGGGTGAAAAACTGTTTTTT
CATSRGPSEGEKLFF
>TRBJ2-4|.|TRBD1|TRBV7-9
TGTGCCAGCAGCTTCTCCCGGCCGGGACAGGGAAACATTCAGTACTTC
CASSFSRPGQGNIQYF
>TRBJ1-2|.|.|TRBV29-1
TGCAGCGTGGGAGGTTATGGCTACACCTTC
CSVGGYGYTF
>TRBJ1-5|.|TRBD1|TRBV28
TGTGCCAGCAGTTCCCGGACAGGGACTGGCAATCAGCCCCAGCATTTT
CASSSRTGTGNQPQHF